This section outlines one TCR beta chain sequence together with its context. Its antigen is not identified. This sample is drawn from a study of T cell repertoires in cytomegalovirus infection. Across the whole study: Epitope selection comprised recently identified HLA-C-restricted CMV epitopes and well-studied HLA-B-restricted CMV epitopes. Public TCR beta signature analysis indicated the presence of both CMV infection and matching HLA type. Whole-study results and caveats: Identification of carriers of CMV plus the relevant HLA was achieved through cumulative public TCR beta family frequency. Clonotypes of TCR beta that were HLA-C-restricted and CMV-specific dominated the ex vivo response.

The CDR3 totals 12 residues. Germline assignment: CDR1 SGHRS and CDR2 YFSETQ. The V and J ends lost 4 bases and 10 bases respectively, with 14 bases between them. TCRdb processed the reads anew with MiXCR; each CDR3 protein has one entry. The data show about 920,000 distinct CDR3 sequences, around 30% seen once. The TCR was taken from a human donor in good health (CMV status not recorded). Some clones in this sample may be carry-over from other donors' samples. Sequenced here: cultured CD8+ T cells from PBMCs, sampled from culture after CMV antigen stimulation. V usage is TRBV5-1 and J usage is TRBJ1-1, with D perhaps matching TRBD1 (5 bases). Written as DNA, the CDR3 is TGCGCCAGCAGCGGTAGGGGTGTAGGAGCTTTCTTT. It specifies CASSGRGVGAFF. The full variable domain, with the rest looked up from reference TRBV5-1 and TRBJ1-1, is KAGVTQTPRYLIKTRGQQVTLSCSPISGHRSVSWYQQTPGQGLQFLFEYFSETQRNKGNFPGRFSGRQFSNSRSEMNVSTLELGDSALYLCASSGRGVGAFFGQGTRLTVV.